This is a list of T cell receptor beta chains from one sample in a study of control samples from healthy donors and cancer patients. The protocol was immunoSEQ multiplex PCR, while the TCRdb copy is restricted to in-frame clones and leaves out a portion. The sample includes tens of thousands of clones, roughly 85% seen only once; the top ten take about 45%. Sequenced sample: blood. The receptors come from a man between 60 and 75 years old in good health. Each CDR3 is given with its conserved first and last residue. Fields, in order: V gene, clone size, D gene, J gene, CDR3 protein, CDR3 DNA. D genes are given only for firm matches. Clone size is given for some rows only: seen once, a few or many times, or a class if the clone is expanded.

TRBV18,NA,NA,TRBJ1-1,CASSEGATEAFF,TGTGCCAGCTCCGAGGGTGCCACTGAAGCTTTCTTT
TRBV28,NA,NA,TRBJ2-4,CASSFGLSGTLAKNIQYF,TGTGCCAGCAGTTTTGGTTTGAGCGGCACCCTAGCCAAAAACATTCAGTACTTC
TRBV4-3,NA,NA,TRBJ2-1,CASSPYPAGASYNEQLF,TGCGCCAGCAGCCCCTACCCAGCAGGCGCCTCCTACAATGAGCAGCTCTTC
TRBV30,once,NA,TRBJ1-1,CAWRRATNTEAFF,TGTGCCTGGAGAAGGGCAACGAACACTGAAGCTTTCTTT
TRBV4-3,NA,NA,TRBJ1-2,CASSQDPLEPDCGYTF,TGCGCCAGCAGCCAAGACCCCCTCGAGCCAGACTGTGGCTACACCTTC
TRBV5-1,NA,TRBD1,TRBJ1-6,CASSSGTGVYNSPLHF,TGCGCCAGCAGCTCCGGGACAGGGGTTTATAATTCACCCCTCCACTTT
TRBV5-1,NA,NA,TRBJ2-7,CASSLEGTYEQYF,TGCGCCAGCAGCTTGGAAGGGACCTACGAGCAGTACTTC
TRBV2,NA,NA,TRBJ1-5,CASSRYQGSNQPQHF,TGTGCCAGCAGCCGTTACCAGGGGAGCAATCAGCCCCAGCATTTT
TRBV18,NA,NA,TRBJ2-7,CASSPRDEWEQYF,TGTGCCAGCTCACCGAGGGACGAATGGGAGCAGTACTTC
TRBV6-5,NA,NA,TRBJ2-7,CASSYSRSGGYEQYF,TGTGCCAGCAGTTACTCGAGGTCCGGGGGCTACGAGCAGTACTTC
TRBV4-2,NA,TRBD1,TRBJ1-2,CASSQDLGDRSGYTF,TGTGCCAGCAGCCAAGATTTGGGGGACAGGAGCGGCTACACCTTC
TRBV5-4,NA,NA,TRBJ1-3,CASSLAGAGNTIYF,TGTGCCAGCAGCTTGGCCGGAGCTGGAAACACCATATATTTT
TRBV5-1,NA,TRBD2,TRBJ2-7,CASSLGGGYSYEQYF,TGCGCCAGCAGCTTGGGCGGGGGTTACTCCTACGAGCAGTACTTC
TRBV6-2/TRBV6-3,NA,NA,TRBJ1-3,CASSYGTSDSRNTIYF,TGTGCCAGCAGTTACGGTACCTCCGACAGCAGAAACACCATATATTTT
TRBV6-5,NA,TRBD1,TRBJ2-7,CASSSSAQGKGEQYF,TGTGCCAGCAGTTCCTCCGCACAGGGGAAAGGGGAGCAGTACTTC
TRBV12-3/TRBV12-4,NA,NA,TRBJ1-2,CASSPQLDYGYTF,TGTGCCAGCAGTCCCCAACTAGACTATGGCTACACCTTC
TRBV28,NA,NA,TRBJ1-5,CASSLSGLGQPQHF,TGTGCCAGCAGTTTATCAGGACTGGGGCAGCCCCAGCATTTT
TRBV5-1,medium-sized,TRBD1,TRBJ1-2,CASSSSGTGNSDGYTF,TGCGCCAGCAGCTCATCCGGGACAGGGAATAGTGATGGCTACACCTTC
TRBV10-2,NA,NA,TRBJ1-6,CAIRGSVNSPLHF,TGCGCCATTAGGGGGTCCGTCAATTCACCCCTCCACTTT
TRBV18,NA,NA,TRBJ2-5,CASSRVQETQYF,TGTGCCAGCTCACGGGTTCAAGAGACCCAGTACTTC
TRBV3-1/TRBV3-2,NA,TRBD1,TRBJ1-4,CASREQGRNEKLFF,TGTGCCAGCAGAGAACAGGGGCGAAATGAAAAACTGTTTTTT
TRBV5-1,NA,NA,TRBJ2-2,CASRDDRGSSGNTGELFF,TGCGCCAGCAGGGACGACAGGGGCTCTAGCGGGAACACCGGGGAGCTGTTTTTT
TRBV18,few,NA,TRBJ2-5,CASSRQGYGRAGETQYF,TGTGCCAGCTCACGACAGGGATACGGGAGGGCCGGGGAGACCCAGTACTTC
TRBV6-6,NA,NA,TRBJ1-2,CASSYEAYGYTF,TGTGCCAGCAGTTATGAGGCGTATGGCTACACCTTC
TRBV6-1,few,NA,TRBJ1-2,CASSDSIYGYTF,TGTGCCAGCAGTGATTCTATCTATGGCTACACCTTC
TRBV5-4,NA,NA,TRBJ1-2,CASSLGATNYGYTF,TGTGCCAGCAGCTTGGGGGCCACCAACTATGGCTACACCTTC
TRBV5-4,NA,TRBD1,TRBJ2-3,CASQDRGLLTDTQYF,TGTGCCAGCCAGGACAGGGGGCTTTTAACAGATACGCAGTATTTT
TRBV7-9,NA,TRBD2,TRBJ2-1,CASSPWSGNDYNEQFF,TGTGCCAGCAGCCCCTGGAGCGGGAACGACTACAATGAGCAGTTCTTC
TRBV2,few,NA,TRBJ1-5,CASTPLAYQPQHF,TGTGCCAGCACTCCATTAGCCTATCAGCCCCAGCATTTT
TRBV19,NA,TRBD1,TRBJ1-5,CASSSSTWTGMGGNQPQHF,TGTGCCAGTAGTTCGTCCACCTGGACAGGGATGGGGGGCAATCAGCCCCAGCATTTT
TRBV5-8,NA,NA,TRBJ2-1,CASSLVGLLRYNEQFF,TGTGCCAGCAGCTTGGTGGGACTCCTCCGCTACAATGAGCAGTTCTTC